One and the same sample provided the 12 T cell receptor beta chains below, sequenced in a study of type 1 regulatory T cells (dated by TCRdb to 2020 to 2023). These receptors have no known antigen. Sequencing was performed on an Illumina MiSeq. TCRdb reran the public reads through fastp at Q25 and MiXCR, keeping productive beta chains. Rows are unified per CDR3 protein, each entry keeping the most common DNA and genes. Here the sample has 20,000 to 30,000 distinct CDR3 sequences; around 70% occur a single time. The biggest ten clones account for roughly 13% of the sample. The sequenced sample was cultured T cells, either the whole culture or a sorted T cell fraction (not recorded which). Interpreted using the paper, the cell subset or site label stands for: Tr1-enriched cell product generated in vitro against host alloantigens. Receptors were obtained from a human donor in good health.

This clonotype was seen once. This chain's CDR3 is CASSPAQLNYGYTF. The DNA for the CDR3 is TGTGCCAGCTCACCCGCACAACTTAACTATGGCTACACCTTC. This chain links TRBV18 with TRBJ1-2, with D hard to call. Germline CDR1 and CDR2: KGHSH and LQKENI. The CDR3 has 14 residues. V lost 3 bases and J lost 1, with 9 bases in between.

The J gene is TRBJ1-2, the V gene TRBV7-2; D is unclear. The CDR3 sequence is 14 residues long. From germline, CDR1 is SGHTA and CDR2 FQGNSA. V was trimmed by 5 bases and J by 7 bases, leaving 17 bases between them. The chain's CDR3 is CASSNFLRSSGYTF. In nucleotides, the CDR3 is TGTGCCAGCAGCAATTTTCTCCGGTCAAGTGGCTACACCTTC.

This chain connects TRBV27 to TRBJ2-1; TRBD2 might be the D (5 bases). This CDR3 spans 14 amino acids. Germline loops: CDR1 MNHEY, CDR2 SMNVEV (reference sequence). Trimming took 3 bases from V and 7 from J, leaving 13 bases between them. CDR3 DNA sequence: TGTGCCAGCAGTTTTCCCGGGGTTTTAAATGAGCAGTTCTTC. Amino acid sequence: CASSFPGVLNEQFF.

The V and J genes are TRBV5-5 and TRBJ2-5; 13 bases agree with TRBD2. Germline V gene data show CDR1 as SGHKS and CDR2 as YYEKEE (reference sequence). The CDR3 covers 18 residues. V lost 0 bases, J lost 5 bases, and 10 bases stayed unmatched. CDR3 nucleotide sequence: TGTGCCAGCAGCTTGGTCACTAGCGGGGGGGGAGCCGGGGAGACCCAGTACTTC. Its translation is CASSLVTSGGGAGETQYF.

The chain combines TRBV4-1 with TRBJ1-5; the match to TRBD1 covers 12 bases. CDR3 length equals 16 residues. V was clipped by 1 base and J by 6 bases; unmatched bases: 4. Germline V lookup: CDR1 MGHRA, CDR2 YSYEKL. The CDR3 protein is CASSQVGQGALQPQHF. For the CDR3, the DNA is TGCGCCAGCAGCCAAGTGGGACAGGGGGCCCTTCAGCCCCAGCATTTT.

The J gene is TRBJ2-2, the V gene TRBV24-1; perhaps TRBD2 as D (6 bases). The germline V and J ends were trimmed by 0 bases and 6 bases, with 13 bases remaining between them. The germline V gene has CDR1 KGHDR and CDR2 SFDVKD. This CDR3 has 16 amino acids. The CDR3 DNA reads as TGTGCCACCAGTGATTTGGGTGCAGGGACTGCCGGGGAGCTGTTTTTT. This sequence encodes CATSDLGAGTAGELFF.

V usage is TRBV6-1 and J usage is TRBJ2-5; tentatively, D is TRBD1 (6 bases). CDR1 and CDR2 (germline): MNHNS, SASEGT. V gave up 2 bases and J gave up 7 bases, with 17 bases separating them. The length of the CDR3 is 15 residues. The CDR3 sequence is CASSETGYRGGTQYF. The CDR3 DNA is TGTGCCAGCAGTGAAACAGGGTATCGGGGCGGGACCCAGTACTTC.

The chain is built from TRBV7-9 and TRBJ2-6; the D is unclear. V dropped 8 bases and J dropped 4 bases, with 15 bases sitting between them. The CDR3 sequence is 15 residues long. In germline, CDR1 is SEHNR, CDR2 FQNEAQ (reference sequence). The CDR3 coding sequence is TGTGCCAGCGCCAAAAGCGTGGGGGGGGCCAACGTCCTGACTTTC. Translated, it gives CASAKSVGGANVLTF.

The J gene is TRBJ2-5, the V gene TRBV4-1; D unresolved. Germline V gene sequence: CDR1 MGHRA, CDR2 YSYEKL. CDR3 size: 13 residues. V dropped 1 base and J dropped 4 bases, with 7 bases sitting between them. CDR3 sequence reads: CASSQAVRETQYF. The CDR3 DNA reads as TGCGCCAGCAGCCAAGCTGTGCGAGAGACCCAGTACTTC.

The chain links TRBV5-1 to TRBJ2-7, with D perhaps matching TRBD1 (5 bases). CDR1 is SGHRS and CDR2 is YFSETQ in the germline V gene. This CDR3 region has 13 residues. Trimming cost V 0 bases and J 6 bases, with 10 bases left between them. The CDR3 loop is CASSLVQGGEQYF. CDR3 in DNA: TGCGCCAGCAGCTTGGTTCAGGGCGGCGAGCAGTACTTC.

V gene TRBV5-1 combines with J gene TRBJ1-2; D may be TRBD1 (5 bases). Trimming shortened V by 0 bases and J by 2 bases, and 14 bases separated the two germline ends. Per the germline V gene, CDR1 is SGHRS and CDR2 is YFSETQ. The CDR3 sequence is 16 residues long. The CDR3 loop is CASSLGAIGVNYGYTF. In DNA form, the CDR3 reads TGCGCCAGCAGCTTGGGGGCCATAGGGGTCAACTATGGCTACACCTTC.

This chain uses TRBV20-1 with TRBJ2-5, with D tentatively TRBD1 (6 bases). Germline V CDR1 and CDR2: DFQATT, SNEGSKA (reference sequence). CDR3 length: 12 amino acids. Between the trimmed V and J ends, which lost 3 bases and 1 base, there was a span of 6 bases. The CDR3 loop is CSARDSQETQYF. In DNA form, the CDR3 reads TGCAGTGCTAGGGACAGCCAAGAGACCCAGTACTTC.